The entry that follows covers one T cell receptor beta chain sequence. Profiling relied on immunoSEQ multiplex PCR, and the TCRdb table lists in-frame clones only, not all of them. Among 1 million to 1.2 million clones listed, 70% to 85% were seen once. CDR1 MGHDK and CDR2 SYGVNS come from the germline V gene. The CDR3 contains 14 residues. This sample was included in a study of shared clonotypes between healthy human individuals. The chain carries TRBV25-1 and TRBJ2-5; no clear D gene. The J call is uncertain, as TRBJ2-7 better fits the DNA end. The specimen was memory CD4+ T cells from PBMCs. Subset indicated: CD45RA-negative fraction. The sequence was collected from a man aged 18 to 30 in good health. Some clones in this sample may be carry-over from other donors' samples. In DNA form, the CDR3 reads TGTGCCAGCAGTGAATCGCTCGAGTACTACGAGCAGTACTTC. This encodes CASSESLEYYEQYF.